This T cell receptor (beta chain) was identified during a study of blood T cell repertoires in COVID-19. The germline V gene encodes CDR1 MNHEY and CDR2 SVGAGI. The J segment lost 3 bases and the V segment lost 7 bases, leaving 6 bases of the junction unmatched. The CDR3 contains 14 residues. In the authors' methods: Amplification with reference gene primers provided the estimates of nucleated cell counts. The method was immunoSEQ multiplex PCR; TCRdb's version includes in-frame clones alone and lacks a portion of them. Clone size and the V and J calls come from that table; the DNA yielded D and trimming. The sample contains roughly 380,000 clones, approximately 89% of which appear only once.

V usage is TRBV6-5 and J usage is TRBJ2-7; 10 bases match TRBD1. The source material was peripheral blood. The clonotype originates from a woman between 40 and 55 years old with COVID-19, enrolled during active disease. For the CDR3, the DNA is TGTGCCAGCATTCCCAGGACAGGGGGCTACGAGCAGTACTTC. It is translated as CASIPRTGGYEQYF.